These 26 T cell receptor beta chains were all obtained from the same sample, sequenced in a study of cytomegalovirus exposure and HLA in healthy donors. The PCR contained 60 Vbeta and 13 Jbeta primers. Sequenced by immunoSEQ multiplex PCR; TCRdb stores in-frame clones only, minus some. The sample carries 150,000 to 200,000 clones, 82% recorded once. Material: PBMCs. These receptors were taken from a girl aged 2 to 10 in good health and CMV-seropositive.

This clone was seen a single time. The V gene is TRBV20-1, the J gene TRBJ2-5; D remains unclear. Per the germline V gene, CDR1 is DFQATT and CDR2 is SNEGSKA (reference sequence). V shed 7 bases and J shed 4 bases, with 7 bases lying between them. The CDR3 has 10 residues. DNA for the CDR3: TGCAGTGGGGCCGGAGAGACCCAGTACTTC. Translation gives CSGAGETQYF.

For this clone: This sample includes further DNA sequences coding for the same CDR3. The chain links TRBV2 to TRBJ2-5, with TRBD2 identical over 7 bases. Germline assignment: CDR1 SNHLY and CDR2 FYNNEI. This CDR3 spans 15 amino acids. V trimming: 0 bases; J trimming: 10 bases; junction bases outside the gene matches: 11. This chain's CDR3 is CASSEASTPGEGQYF. The CDR3 region has the DNA TGTGCCAGCAGTGAAGCGTCCACCCCTGGGGAGGGCCAGTACTTC.

The chain employs TRBV13 and TRBJ2-7; 8 bases map to TRBD1. Germline CDR1 reads PRHDT; CDR2 reads FYEKMQ (reference sequence). Trimming removed 5 bases from V and 0 bases from J; junction bases left unmatched: 6. The CDR3 is made up of 15 amino acids. The CDR3 reads CASSRGQGSSYEQYF. The CDR3 region has the DNA TGTGCCAGCAGCCGCGGACAGGGATCCTCCTACGAGCAGTACTTC. The entire variable domain, with the rest obtained from reference TRBV13 and TRBJ2-7, is as follows: AAGVIQSPRHLIKEKRETATLKCYPIPRHDTVYWYQQGPGQDPQFLISFYEKMQSDKGSIPDRFSAQQFSDYHSELNMSSLELGDSALYFCASSRGQGSSYEQYFGPGTRLTVT.

The chain joins TRBV2 to TRBJ2-3, with D unclear. This CDR3 contains 12 residues. The germline V gene has CDR1 SNHLY and CDR2 FYNNEI. Trimming pared 2 bases from V and 6 bases from J, leaving 6 bases between. CDR3 sequence reads: CASSEQSDTQYF. The CDR3 nucleotides read TGTGCCAGCAGTGAACAGTCTGATACGCAGTATTTT.

This CDR3 is CRARGSYEQYF. Here the CDR3 DNA reads TGCAGGGCAAGGGGCTCCTACGAGCAGTACTTC. The chain employs TRBV20-1 and TRBJ2-7; D possibly corresponds to TRBD1 (5 bases). CDR3 length: 11 amino acids. CDR1 DFQATT and CDR2 SNEGSKA come from the germline V gene (reference sequence).

This chain links TRBV15 with TRBJ2-7, with unresolved D. Germline loops: CDR1 LNHNV, CDR2 YYDKDF (reference sequence). The CDR3 totals 13 residues. V was clipped by 2 bases and J by 5 bases, with 10 bases between them. The CDR3 DNA sequence: TGTGCCACCAGCAGACTAGTTCTGGACGAGCAGTACTTC. Encoded protein: CATSRLVLDEQYF. The variable domain in full, completed from reference TRBV15 and TRBJ2-7, reads DAMVIQNPRYQVTQFGKPVTLSCSQTLNHNVMYWYQQKSSQAPKLLFHYYDKDFNNEADTPDNFQSRRPNTSFCFLDIRSPGLGDTAMYLCATSRLVLDEQYFGPGTRLTVT.

The V gene is TRBV2, the J gene TRBJ2-2; D is unclear. Trimming took 4 bases from V and 7 from J, leaving 4 bases between them. The CDR3 contains 11 residues. Germline lookup yields CDR1 SNHLY and CDR2 FYNNEI. The CDR3 DNA sequence: TGTGCCAGCAGTGGCGACGGGGAGCTGTTTTTT. Protein sequence: CASSGDGELFF.

This chain links TRBV6-1 with TRBJ2-1, with 16 bases aligning to TRBD2. Losses at the gene ends were 2 bases for V and 8 bases for J; bases not matched to a gene: 12. Germline V gene data show CDR1 as MNHNS and CDR2 as SASEGT. The CDR3 contains 19 residues. Here the CDR3 DNA reads TGTGCCAGCAGTGAAAACCGCTACGGGACTAGCGGGAGGGCCCATGAGCAGTTCTTC. It translates to CASSENRYGTSGRAHEQFF.

The V and J genes are TRBV29-1 and TRBJ1-2, with 9 bases lining up with TRBD1. The CDR3 runs 12 residues. Germline V gene data show CDR1 as SQVTM and CDR2 as ANQGSEA. Trimming cost V 8 bases and J 8 bases; bases outside gene matches: 9. The CDR3 DNA sequence: TGCAGCACCTCACAGGGGGCTGACGGCTACACCTTC. Its protein is CSTSQGADGYTF. Full variable domain (remainder filled in from reference TRBV29-1 and TRBJ1-2): SAVISQKPSRDICQRGTSLTIQCQVDSQVTMMFWYRQQPGQSLTLIATANQGSEATYESGFVIDKFPISRPNLTFSTLTVSNMSPEDSSIYLCSTSQGADGYTFGSGTRLTVV.

This rearrangement joins TRBV4-1 to TRBJ2-4; TRBD2 matches at 7 bases. The CDR3 has 16 amino acids. Germline lookup yields CDR1 MGHRA and CDR2 YSYEKL. V dropped 1 base and J dropped 1; count of bases not matched to a gene: 4. CDR3 sequence reads: CASSQVGRGAKNIQYF. CDR3 DNA: TGCGCCAGCAGCCAAGTGGGGCGGGGGGCCAAAAACATTCAGTACTTC.

The chain combines TRBV2 with TRBJ2-5, with unresolved D. CDR1 is SNHLY and CDR2 is FYNNEI in the germline V gene. Trimming left V 6 bases short and J 5 bases short, with 7 bases between. This CDR3 is 11 amino acids long. The CDR3 here is CASRRSETQYF. The CDR3 nucleotides read TGTGCCAGCAGGAGAAGCGAGACCCAGTACTTC.

The genes are TRBV27 and TRBJ2-1; D is perhaps TRBD2 (6 bases). V was clipped by 5 bases and J by 9 bases, with 20 bases between them. The CDR3 is made up of 15 amino acids. The germline gives CDR1 MNHEY, CDR2 SMNVEV (reference sequence). CDR3 protein: CASSPHPGLRGEQFF. In DNA form, the CDR3 reads TGTGCCAGCAGTCCGCATCCGGGACTCCGGGGTGAGCAGTTCTTC.

This chain links TRBV5-1 with TRBJ2-1; 10 positions agree with TRBD1. The CDR3 contains 15 residues. V trimming: 3 bases; J trimming: 6 bases; junction bases outside the gene matches: 6. Per the germline V gene, CDR1 is SGHRS and CDR2 is YFSETQ. The CDR3 is CASSSRDRGLNEQFF. DNA for the CDR3: TGCGCCAGCAGCTCGAGGGACAGGGGACTCAATGAGCAGTTCTTC.

The chain employs TRBV30 and TRBJ1-6; D is unclear. V was shortened by 3 bases and J by 10 bases, with 13 bases between the two germline ends. Germline lookup yields CDR1 GTSNPN and CDR2 SVGIG (reference sequence). The CDR3 contains 13 residues. The CDR3 loop is CAWRTAGGSPLHF. Here the CDR3 DNA reads TGTGCCTGGAGGACGGCCGGAGGGTCACCCCTCCACTTT.

This clone has just a few counts. The chain joins TRBV2 to TRBJ2-3; TRBD2 matches 7 bases. V lost 3 bases, J lost 3 bases, and 9 bases stayed unmatched. Germline loops: CDR1 SNHLY, CDR2 FYNNEI. CDR3 length equals 16 residues. CDR3 residues: CASSDEWGGVTDTQYF. In DNA form, the CDR3 reads TGTGCCAGCAGTGACGAGTGGGGGGGGGTAACAGATACGCAGTATTTT.

The rearrangement links TRBV7-9 to TRBJ2-7, with 13 nucleotides matching TRBD2. This CDR3 has 18 amino acids. Germline CDR1 is SEHNR and CDR2 is FQNEAQ (reference sequence). V lost 5 bases, J lost 0 bases, and 10 bases stayed unmatched. The CDR3 DNA reads TGTGCCAGCAGCCCGTCGGGACTAGCGGGAAGAATCTCCTACGAGCAGTACTTC. It yields the protein CASSPSGLAGRISYEQYF.

This clone has just one count. This chain connects TRBV5-4 to TRBJ2-3; TRBD2 agrees at 7 bases. There are 16 residues in the CDR3. CDR1 is SGHNT and CDR2 is YYREEE in the germline V gene (reference sequence). Trimming removed 3 bases from V and 4 bases from J; junction bases left unmatched: 11. CDR3: CASSSRWGGVADTQYF. The CDR3 DNA reads as TGTGCCAGCAGCTCACGGTGGGGAGGGGTGGCAGATACGCAGTATTTT. Filled out from reference TRBV5-4 and TRBJ2-3, the complete variable domain reads ETGVTQSPTHLIKTRGQQVTLRCSSQSGHNTVSWYQQALGQGPQFIFQYYREEENGRGNFPPRFSGLQFPNYSSELNVNALELDDSALYLCASSSRWGGVADTQYFGPGTRLTVL.

This sequence joins TRBV30 and TRBJ2-5; perhaps TRBD2 as D (6 bases). This CDR3 comprises 13 residues. The ends were cut back, 3 bases at V and 5 bases at J, with 13 bases in the middle. The germline gives CDR1 GTSNPN, CDR2 SVGIG (reference sequence). The chain's CDR3 is CAWSPGGPETQYF. CDR3 nucleotides: TGTGCCTGGAGCCCCGGAGGGCCGGAGACCCAGTACTTC.

V and J are TRBV15 and TRBJ1-5, with D unresolved. CDR3 size: 13 residues. V was shortened by 0 bases and J by 11 bases, with 11 bases between the two germline ends. The germline gives CDR1 LNHNV, CDR2 YYDKDF (reference sequence). CDR3 loop: CATSRDKQESQHF. The CDR3 DNA follows: TGTGCCACCAGCAGAGATAAGCAAGAGTCCCAGCATTTT.

The rearrangement joins TRBV5-1 to TRBJ2-1, with 7 bases fitting TRBD2. The CDR3 is made up of 16 amino acids. With 4 bases clipped from V and 8 bases from J, the junction kept 15 bases outside the gene matches. Germline V gene lookup returns CDR1 SGHRS and CDR2 YFSETQ. The CDR3 region has the DNA TGCGCCAGCAGCGGGGGGGAGCGGGACCTACTCTATGAGCAGTTCTTC. Amino acid sequence: CASSGGERDLLYEQFF.

This chain links TRBV5-1 with TRBJ2-1; possibly TRBD2 for D (6 bases). The CDR3 has 15 amino acids. Trimming cost V 2 bases and J 3 bases, with 12 bases left between them. Germline CDR1 SGHRS, CDR2 YFSETQ. The CDR3 DNA is TGCGCCAGCAGCTTACAGGAGGGCCACTACAATGAGCAGTTCTTC. As protein: CASSLQEGHYNEQFF.

The J gene is TRBJ2-1, the V gene TRBV9, with 11 bases matching TRBD2. CDR1 is SGDLS, CDR2 YYNGEE, per germline. V lost 0 bases, J lost 7 bases, and 6 bases stayed unmatched. The CDR3 consists of 16 residues. The CDR3, as DNA: TGTGCCAGCAGCGTAGGGGTTAGCGGGAGGGGGAATGAGCAGTTCTTC. This encodes CASSVGVSGRGNEQFF.

CDR3 sequence reads: CASSRQGTTEAFF. The DNA for the CDR3 is TGTGCCAGCAGCCGACAGGGGACCACTGAAGCTTTCTTT. The chain carries TRBV2 and TRBJ1-1, with 8 positions matching TRBD1. V lost 6 bases, J lost 4 bases, and 4 bases stayed unmatched. The CDR3 contains 13 residues. Germline CDR1 is SNHLY and CDR2 is FYNNEI.

The chain employs TRBV5-1 and TRBJ2-2; 9 bases align to TRBD2. In germline, CDR1 is SGHRS, CDR2 YFSETQ. CDR3 length: 16 residues. The V and J ends lost 0 bases and 6 bases, in that order; junction bases with no gene match: 6. The CDR3 sequence is CASSLVLAGSAGELFF. The DNA for the CDR3 is TGCGCCAGCAGCTTGGTTCTAGCGGGATCGGCCGGGGAGCTGTTTTTT.

Here the CDR3 DNA reads TGTGCCAGCAGTGGGGGCCCCTATAGCAATCAGCCCCAGCATTTT. Translated, it gives CASSGGPYSNQPQHF. This sequence joins TRBV9 and TRBJ1-5, with D maybe TRBD1 (6 bases). The CDR3 has 15 amino acids. V lost 5 bases to trimming and J lost 0 bases, with 12 bases between them. CDR1 and CDR2 from the germline V gene are SGDLS and YYNGEE.

J is TRBJ2-7 and V is TRBV15, with no clear D. Germline V gives CDR1 LNHNV, CDR2 YYDKDF (reference sequence). With 1 base removed from V and 2 bases from J, the gap between germline ends came to 15 bases. The CDR3 runs to 16 residues. The CDR3, as DNA: TGTGCCACCAGCAGAGGTGGCCTAGATCCTACCTACGAGCAGTACTTC. The encoded protein is CATSRGGLDPTYEQYF. Drawing the rest from reference TRBV15 and TRBJ2-7, the complete variable domain is DAMVIQNPRYQVTQFGKPVTLSCSQTLNHNVMYWYQQKSSQAPKLLFHYYDKDFNNEADTPDNFQSRRPNTSFCFLDIRSPGLGDTAMYLCATSRGGLDPTYEQYFGPGTRLTVT.